Following are 21 T cell receptor beta chains from one sample sequenced in a study of beta chain features in type 1 diabetes. Whole-study results and caveats: Moderate but significant shortening of TCRB CDR3s was recorded in all four CD4+ subsets from Type 1 diabetes patients.

The antigens these receptors bind are not known. Every isolated RNA sample was fully reverse transcribed, so sequencing captured expressed TCRB transcripts. Profiled with immunoSEQ multiplex PCR; TCRdb holds only in-frame clones, not every one. The sample lists hundreds of thousands of clones, about an eighth occurring once. The sample taken for sequencing was naive CD4+ T cells from blood. The receptors shown here come from a man between 18 and 29 years old with type 1 diabetes.

This chain links TRBV7-2 with TRBJ2-7; TRBD1 matches 8 bases. This CDR3 has 14 residues. The V segment lost 6 bases and the J segment 4 bases; nucleotides outside the gene matches: 8. Germline CDR1 is SGHTA and CDR2 is FQGNSA. In nucleotides, the CDR3 is TGTGCCAGCAGGCAGACAGGGGTCGGGTACGAGCAGTACTTC. Protein: CASRQTGVGYEQYF.

This clone was recorded a few times. The chain uses TRBV7-8 and TRBJ2-3; D gene uncertain. Germline CDR1 is SGHVS and CDR2 is FQNEAQ. The CDR3 extends over 14 amino acids. Trimming took off 0 bases at V and 6 bases at J, with 10 bases between the two ends. The CDR3 DNA reads as TGTGCCAGCAGCTTAGCGTCTGGTTTGGATACGCAGTATTTT. Its protein is CASSLASGLDTQYF.

This clone was counted between two and nine times. The chain joins TRBV28 to TRBJ1-6; D remains ambiguous. The CDR3 totals 12 residues. V was pared by 7 bases and J by 8 bases, with 9 bases between. The germline gives CDR1 MDHEN, CDR2 SYDVKM. The CDR3 bases are TGTGCCAGCACTCAGGCTGATTCACCCCTCCACTTT. Protein sequence: CASTQADSPLHF.

The rearrangement joins TRBV9 to TRBJ2-3, with D perhaps assigned TRBD1 or TRBD2 (5 bases each). The V gene lost 0 bases and the J gene lost 2 bases, with 10 bases spanning the gap. The CDR3 has 15 amino acids. Germline V lookup: CDR1 SGDLS, CDR2 YYNGEE. This CDR3 is CASSVVGVTTDTQYF. For the CDR3, the DNA is TGTGCCAGCAGCGTAGTGGGGGTCACCACAGATACGCAGTATTTT.

This clone has more than one count but fewer than ten. The rearrangement links TRBV29-1 to TRBJ2-3; no firm D call. Per the germline V gene, CDR1 is SQVTM and CDR2 is ANQGSEA. Trimming left V 0 bases short and J 2 bases short, with 9 bases between. This CDR3 is built from 14 residues. CDR3 protein: CSVEDWQPTDTQYF. The CDR3 region has the DNA TGCAGCGTTGAAGATTGGCAGCCCACAGATACGCAGTATTTT.

This clone was seen a handful of times. This chain links TRBV6-1 with TRBJ1-1; tentative D call: TRBD1 (5 bases). Germline V gene data show CDR1 as MNHNS and CDR2 as SASEGT. The germline V and J ends were trimmed by 4 bases and 4 bases, with 16 bases remaining between them. The CDR3 extends over 15 amino acids. The CDR3 loop is CASSASGASGTEAFF. The CDR3 DNA reads TGTGCCAGCAGTGCTTCTGGGGCCAGTGGCACTGAAGCTTTCTTT.

The chain joins TRBV6-5 to TRBJ2-2; D gene uncertain. V was trimmed by 2 bases and J by 3 bases, leaving 10 bases between them. CDR3 length equals 15 residues. CDR1 MNHEY and CDR2 SVGAGI come from the germline V gene. CDR3 bases: TGTGCCAGCAGTTACAGGCGCATAGACACCGGGGAGCTGTTTTTT. This sequence encodes CASSYRRIDTGELFF.

The V call is TRBV2, the J call TRBJ2-3, with D possibly TRBD1 on 5 matching bases. V lost 4 bases and J 8 bases, leaving 16 bases between the germline ends. Germline V CDR1 and CDR2: SNHLY, FYNNEI. The CDR3 sequence is 14 residues long. The CDR3 sequence is CASSVGPEFATQYF. Here the CDR3 DNA reads TGTGCCAGCAGTGTGGGGCCAGAGTTCGCTACGCAGTATTTT. Combining the CDR3 with reference TRBV2 and TRBJ2-3 gives the whole variable domain EPEVTQTPSHQVTQMGQEVILRCVPISNHLYFYWYRQILGQKVEFLVSFYNNEISEKSEIFDDQFSVERPDGSNFTLKIRSTKLEDSAMYFCASSVGPEFATQYFGPGTRLTVL.

The V gene is TRBV5-6, the J gene TRBJ1-2; no clear D gene. Per the germline V gene, CDR1 is SGHDT and CDR2 is YYEEEE. Trimming took off 3 bases at V and 4 bases at J, with 4 bases between the two ends. The CDR3 loop spans 11 amino acids. The CDR3: CASSYGYGYTF. Here the CDR3 DNA reads TGTGCCAGCAGCTACGGCTATGGCTACACCTTC.

This clone occurred a few times. Other DNA sequences in the sample encode the same CDR3. The chain joins TRBV7-8 to TRBJ1-1; D gene ambiguous. The CDR3 is 13 residues long. Trimming stripped 3 bases from V and 0 bases from J, with 5 bases between. The V gene's germline CDR1 is SGHVS and CDR2 FQNEAQ. In nucleotides, the CDR3 is TGTGCCAGCAGCTTGGGGATGAACACTGAAGCTTTCTTT. It specifies CASSLGMNTEAFF.

This clone was picked up a small number of times. This chain connects TRBV19 to TRBJ2-3, with 12 bases matching TRBD2. CDR3 size: 19 residues. Trimming took 6 bases from V and 2 from J; bases not matched to a gene: 15. Germline CDR1 is LNHDA and CDR2 is SQIVND (reference sequence). The CDR3 nucleotides read TGTGCCAGTAGAGACAGGGCTAGCGGGGGGGCCGTTATCACAGATACGCAGTATTTT. It specifies CASRDRASGGAVITDTQYF.

In its sample, this clone was seen a few times. A read error may account for a junction end that differs from germline. This chain uses TRBV27 with TRBJ2-5; maybe TRBD1 (6 bases). In germline, CDR1 is MNHEY, CDR2 SMNVEV (reference sequence). This CDR3 comprises 16 residues. CDR3 sequence reads: CASSLRRQADQETQYF. CDR3 nucleotide sequence: TGTGCCAGCAGTCTCCGACGACAGGCGGACCAGGAGACCCAGTACTTC.

The CDR3 reads CASSRGLAYEQYF. The CDR3 bases are TGCGCCAGCAGCCGGGGACTAGCCTACGAGCAGTACTTC. This sequence joins TRBV5-1 and TRBJ2-7; TRBD2 agrees at 8 bases. V trimming: 4 bases; J trimming: 2 bases; junction bases outside the gene matches: 2. The germline CDR1 and CDR2 sequences are SGHRS and YFSETQ. The CDR3 consists of 13 residues.

This clone was found a few times. The V and J genes are TRBV9 and TRBJ1-5; D is possibly TRBD1 (6 bases). The V and J ends lost 0 bases and 7 bases respectively, with 14 bases between them. CDR3 length equals 15 residues. Germline CDR1 reads SGDLS; CDR2 reads YYNGEE. This CDR3 is CASSVADSQGQPQHF. In DNA form, the CDR3 reads TGTGCCAGCAGCGTAGCGGACAGCCAGGGACAGCCCCAGCATTTT.

V usage is TRBV10-3 and J usage is TRBJ2-7; D may be TRBD2 (6 bases). This CDR3 comprises 13 residues. The V gene's germline CDR1 is ENHRY and CDR2 SYGVKD. With 6 bases removed from V and 4 bases from J, the gap between germline ends came to 13 bases. DNA of the CDR3: TGTGCCATCAGGCCCGAAGGAGGGTACGAGCAGTACTTC. This sequence encodes CAIRPEGGYEQYF.

The table lists this clone with a few counts. This sequence joins TRBV2 and TRBJ2-1; TRBD1 aligns across 8 bases. V lost 7 bases and J lost 9; bases outside the gene matches: 8. This CDR3 has 13 residues. Germline V gives CDR1 SNHLY, CDR2 FYNNEI. CDR3 protein: CASIAQGAGEQFF. The CDR3, as DNA: TGTGCCAGCATTGCGCAGGGGGCCGGTGAGCAGTTCTTC.

This clone was observed a few times. The rearrangement uses TRBV11-1 and TRBJ2-7; D remains unclear. Germline lookup yields CDR1 SGHAT and CDR2 FQDESV (reference sequence). The CDR3 loop spans 12 amino acids. Trimming removed 4 bases at V and 4 bases at J, with 8 bases between. The CDR3 sequence is CASSYGVYEQYF. The CDR3 nucleotides are TGTGCCAGCAGCTACGGAGTATACGAGCAGTACTTC.

This chain links TRBV19 with TRBJ2-1, with D hard to call. From germline, CDR1 is LNHDA and CDR2 SQIVND (reference sequence). V lost 1 base, J lost 10 bases, and 11 bases lay in between. The CDR3 runs to 13 residues. For the CDR3, the DNA is TGTGCCAGTAGTATAGGAGGTATTCGGGAGCAGTTCTTC. It yields the protein CASSIGGIREQFF.

CDR3 in DNA: TGTGCCAGCAGCCTTGGACAGGGGGGAAATTCACCCCTCCACTTT. Amino acids: CASSLGQGGNSPLHF. The rearrangement joins TRBV5-4 to TRBJ1-6, with 10 bases identical to TRBD1. J gave up 7 bases and V 4 bases, and 5 bases lay outside the gene matches. This CDR3 comprises 15 residues. Germline assignment: CDR1 SGHNT and CDR2 YYREEE (reference sequence).

This clone has a handful of counts. This chain connects TRBV29-1 to TRBJ2-6, with D possibly being TRBD1 or TRBD2 (5 bases each). Germline CDR1 and CDR2: SQVTM and ANQGSEA. This CDR3 spans 15 amino acids. Between the trimmed V and J ends, which lost 4 bases and 1 base, there was a span of 11 bases. Here the CDR3 reads CSVGAGRSGANVLTF. The CDR3 DNA is TGCAGCGTTGGGGCAGGGAGATCTGGGGCCAACGTCCTGACTTTC. Full variable domain (outside the CDR3, taken from reference TRBV29-1 and TRBJ2-6): SAVISQKPSRDICQRGTSLTIQCQVDSQVTMMFWYRQQPGQSLTLIATANQGSEATYESGFVIDKFPISRPNLTFSTLTVSNMSPEDSSIYLCSVGAGRSGANVLTFGAGSRLTVL.

Comments on this clone: This sample also contains other DNA sequences that code for the same CDR3. The chain links TRBV5-1 to TRBJ2-7; 9 positions match TRBD1. Germline V gives CDR1 SGHRS, CDR2 YFSETQ. Losses at the gene ends were 4 bases for V and 2 bases for J; bases not matched to a gene: 1. This CDR3 spans 13 amino acids. CDR3 in DNA: TGCGCCAGCAGCAGGGACAGGGCCTACGAGCAGTACTTC. Translated: CASSRDRAYEQYF.